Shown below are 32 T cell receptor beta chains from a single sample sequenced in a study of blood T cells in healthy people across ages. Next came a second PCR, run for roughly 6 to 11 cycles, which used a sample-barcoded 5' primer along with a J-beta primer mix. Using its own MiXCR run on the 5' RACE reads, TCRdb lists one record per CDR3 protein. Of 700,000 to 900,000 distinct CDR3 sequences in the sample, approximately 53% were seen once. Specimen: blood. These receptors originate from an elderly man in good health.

DNA of the CDR3: TGTGCCAGCGACAAGGGGTTAGGTGAAAAACTGTTTTTT. Translating gives CASDKGLGEKLFF. The chain has TRBV5-5 and TRBJ1-4; D is possibly TRBD1 (5 bases). The CDR3 covers 13 residues. Per germline, CDR1 SGHKS and CDR2 YYEKEE (reference sequence). The ends were cut back, 7 bases at V and 7 bases at J, with 14 bases in the middle.

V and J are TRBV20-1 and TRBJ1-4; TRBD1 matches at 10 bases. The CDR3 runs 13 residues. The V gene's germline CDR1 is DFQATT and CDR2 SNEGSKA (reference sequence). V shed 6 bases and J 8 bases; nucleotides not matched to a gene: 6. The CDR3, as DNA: TGCAGTGCCTCCGGGACAGGGGACGAAAAACTGTTTTTT. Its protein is CSASGTGDEKLFF.

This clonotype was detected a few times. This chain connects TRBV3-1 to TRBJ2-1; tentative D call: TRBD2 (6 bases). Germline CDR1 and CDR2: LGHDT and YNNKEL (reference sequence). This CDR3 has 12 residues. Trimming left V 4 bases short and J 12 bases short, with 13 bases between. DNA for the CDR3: TGTGCCAGCAGCCTAAACCGGGAGTGGCAGTTCTTC. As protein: CASSLNREWQFF.

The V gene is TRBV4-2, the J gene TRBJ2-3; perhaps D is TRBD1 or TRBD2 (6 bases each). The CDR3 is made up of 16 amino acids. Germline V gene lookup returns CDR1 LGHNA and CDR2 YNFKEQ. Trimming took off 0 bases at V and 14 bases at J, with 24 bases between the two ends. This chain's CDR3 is CASSQDPGGGNRYAYF. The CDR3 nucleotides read TGTGCCAGCAGCCAAGATCCCGGGGGCGGGAACAGATACGCGTATTTT.

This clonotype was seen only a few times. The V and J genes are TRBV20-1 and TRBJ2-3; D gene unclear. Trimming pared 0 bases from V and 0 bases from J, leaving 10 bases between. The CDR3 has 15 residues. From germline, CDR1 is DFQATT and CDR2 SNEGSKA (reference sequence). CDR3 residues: CSARDPQASTDTQYF. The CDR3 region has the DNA TGCAGTGCTAGAGATCCCCAGGCTAGCACAGATACGCAGTATTTT.

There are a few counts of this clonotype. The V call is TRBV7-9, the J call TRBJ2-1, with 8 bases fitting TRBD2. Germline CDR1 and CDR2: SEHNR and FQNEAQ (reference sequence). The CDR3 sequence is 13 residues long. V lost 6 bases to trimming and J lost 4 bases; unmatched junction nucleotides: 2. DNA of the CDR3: TGTGCCAGCAGAATAGCGGGGTACAATGAGCAGTTCTTC. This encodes CASRIAGYNEQFF.

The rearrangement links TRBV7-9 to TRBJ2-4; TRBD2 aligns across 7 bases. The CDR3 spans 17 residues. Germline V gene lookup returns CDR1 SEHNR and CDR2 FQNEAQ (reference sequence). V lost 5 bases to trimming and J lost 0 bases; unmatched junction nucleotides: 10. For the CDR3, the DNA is TGTGCCAGCAGCCGACTCGGGGAGGGGTTAGCCAAAAACATTCAGTACTTC. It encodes CASSRLGEGLAKNIQYF.

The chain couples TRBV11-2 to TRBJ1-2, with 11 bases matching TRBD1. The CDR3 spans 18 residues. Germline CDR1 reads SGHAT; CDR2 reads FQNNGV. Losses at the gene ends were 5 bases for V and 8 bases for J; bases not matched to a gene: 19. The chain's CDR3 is CASSDGTGGHSMKGGYTF. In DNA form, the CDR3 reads TGTGCCAGCAGCGACGGGACAGGGGGACATTCAATGAAGGGGGGCTACACCTTC.

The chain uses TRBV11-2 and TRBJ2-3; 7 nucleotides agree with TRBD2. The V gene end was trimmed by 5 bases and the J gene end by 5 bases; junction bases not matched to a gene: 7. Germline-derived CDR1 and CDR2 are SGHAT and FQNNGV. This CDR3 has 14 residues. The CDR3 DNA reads TGTGCCAGCAGCCGCGGGAGCCATGGAGATACGCAGTATTTT. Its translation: CASSRGSHGDTQYF.

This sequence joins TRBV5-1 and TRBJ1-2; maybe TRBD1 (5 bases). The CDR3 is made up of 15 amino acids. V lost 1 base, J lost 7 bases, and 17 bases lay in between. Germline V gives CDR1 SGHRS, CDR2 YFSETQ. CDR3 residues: CASSLNPGDHGGYTF. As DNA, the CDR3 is TGCGCCAGCAGCTTGAATCCGGGGGATCATGGTGGCTACACCTTC.

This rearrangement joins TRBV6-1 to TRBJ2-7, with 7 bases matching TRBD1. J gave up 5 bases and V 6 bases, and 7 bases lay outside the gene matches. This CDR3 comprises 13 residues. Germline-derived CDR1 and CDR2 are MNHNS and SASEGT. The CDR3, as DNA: TGTGCCAGCAGGGAAACAGGGGACAACGAGCAGTACTTC. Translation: CASRETGDNEQYF.

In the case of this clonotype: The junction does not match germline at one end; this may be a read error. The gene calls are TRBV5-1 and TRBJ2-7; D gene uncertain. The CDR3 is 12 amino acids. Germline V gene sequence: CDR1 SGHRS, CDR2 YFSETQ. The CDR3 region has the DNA TGCACCAGCACGCGTTCAATCTACGAGCAGTACTTC. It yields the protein CTSTRSIYEQYF.

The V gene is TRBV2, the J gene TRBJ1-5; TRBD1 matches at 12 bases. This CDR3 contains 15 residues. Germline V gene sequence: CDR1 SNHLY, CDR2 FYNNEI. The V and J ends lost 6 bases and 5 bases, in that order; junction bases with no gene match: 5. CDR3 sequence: CASSRDRGHDQPQHF. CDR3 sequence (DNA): TGTGCCAGCAGCCGGGACAGGGGGCACGATCAGCCCCAGCATTTT. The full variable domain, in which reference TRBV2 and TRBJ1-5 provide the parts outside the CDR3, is EPEVTQTPSHQVTQMGQEVILRCVPISNHLYFYWYRQILGQKVEFLVSFYNNEISEKSEIFDDQFSVERPDGSNFTLKIRSTKLEDSAMYFCASSRDRGHDQPQHFGDGTRLSIL.

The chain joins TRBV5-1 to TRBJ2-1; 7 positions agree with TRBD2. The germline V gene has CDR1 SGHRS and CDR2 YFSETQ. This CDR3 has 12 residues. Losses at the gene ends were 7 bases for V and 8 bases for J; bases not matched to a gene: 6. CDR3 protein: CASGYRGDEQFF. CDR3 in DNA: TGCGCCAGCGGCTACCGGGGGGATGAGCAGTTCTTC. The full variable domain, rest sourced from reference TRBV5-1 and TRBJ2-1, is KAGVTQTPRYLIKTRGQQVTLSCSPISGHRSVSWYQQTPGQGLQFLFEYFSETQRNKGNFPGRFSGRQFSNSRSEMNVSTLELGDSALYLCASGYRGDEQFFGPGTRLTVL.

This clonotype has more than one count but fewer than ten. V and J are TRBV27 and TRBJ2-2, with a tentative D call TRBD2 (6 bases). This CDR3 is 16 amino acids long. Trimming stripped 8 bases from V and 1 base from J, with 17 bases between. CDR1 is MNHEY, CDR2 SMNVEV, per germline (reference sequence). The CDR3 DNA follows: TGTGCCAGCTCCTCTTTCTCGCGGGGGAACACCGGGGAGCTGTTTTTT. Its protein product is CASSSFSRGNTGELFF.

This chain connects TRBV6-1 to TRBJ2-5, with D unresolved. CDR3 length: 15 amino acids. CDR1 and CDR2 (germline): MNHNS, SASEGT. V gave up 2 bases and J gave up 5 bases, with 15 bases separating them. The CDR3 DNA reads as TGTGCCAGCAGTGAAAGGCTCATAGCACGGGAGACCCAGTACTTC. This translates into CASSERLIARETQYF.

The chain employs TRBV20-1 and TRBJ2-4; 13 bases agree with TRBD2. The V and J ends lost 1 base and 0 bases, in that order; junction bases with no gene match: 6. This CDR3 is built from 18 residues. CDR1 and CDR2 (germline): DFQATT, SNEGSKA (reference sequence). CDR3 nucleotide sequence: TGCAGTGCTAGAGCCGGGACTAGCGGGATTCGAGCCAAAAACATTCAGTACTTC. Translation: CSARAGTSGIRAKNIQYF.

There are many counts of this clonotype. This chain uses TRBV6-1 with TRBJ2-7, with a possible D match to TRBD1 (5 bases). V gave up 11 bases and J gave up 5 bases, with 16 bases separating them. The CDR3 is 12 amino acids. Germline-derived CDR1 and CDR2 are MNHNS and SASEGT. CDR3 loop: CAARQGGNEQYF. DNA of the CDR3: TGTGCCGCACGCCAGGGTGGGAACGAGCAGTACTTC.

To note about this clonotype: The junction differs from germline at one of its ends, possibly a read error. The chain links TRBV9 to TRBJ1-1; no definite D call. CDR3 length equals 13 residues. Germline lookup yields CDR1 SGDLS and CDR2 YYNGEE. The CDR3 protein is CASSGSQNAEAFF. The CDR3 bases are TGTGCCAGCAGCGGAAGCCAGAACGCTGAAGCTTTCTTT. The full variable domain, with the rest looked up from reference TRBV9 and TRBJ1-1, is DSGVTQTPKHLITATGQRVTLRCSPRSGDLSVYWYQQSLDQGLQFLIQYYNGEERAKGNILERFSAQQFPDLHSELNLSSLELGDSALYFCASSGSQNAEAFFGQGTRLTVV.

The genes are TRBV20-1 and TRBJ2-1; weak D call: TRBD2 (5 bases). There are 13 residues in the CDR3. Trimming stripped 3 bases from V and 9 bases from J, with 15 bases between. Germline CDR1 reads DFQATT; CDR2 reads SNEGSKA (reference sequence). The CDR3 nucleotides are TGCAGTGCTAGTTATCCCGGGGAAGGTGAGCAGTTCTTC. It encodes CSASYPGEGEQFF.

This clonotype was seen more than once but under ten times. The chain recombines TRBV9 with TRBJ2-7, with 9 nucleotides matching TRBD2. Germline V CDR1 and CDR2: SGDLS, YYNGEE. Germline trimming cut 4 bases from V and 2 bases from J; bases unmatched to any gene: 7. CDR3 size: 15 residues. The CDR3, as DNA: TGTGCCAGCAGCCCTCAGGCGGGAGGGCCCTACGAGCAGTACTTC. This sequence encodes CASSPQAGGPYEQYF.

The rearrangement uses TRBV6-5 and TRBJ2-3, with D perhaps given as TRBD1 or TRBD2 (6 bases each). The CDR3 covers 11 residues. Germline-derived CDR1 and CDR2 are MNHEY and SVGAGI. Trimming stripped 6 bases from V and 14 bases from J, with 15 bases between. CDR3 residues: CASSGGRDAYF. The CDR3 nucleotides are TGTGCCAGCAGCGGGGGCAGAGACGCGTATTTT.

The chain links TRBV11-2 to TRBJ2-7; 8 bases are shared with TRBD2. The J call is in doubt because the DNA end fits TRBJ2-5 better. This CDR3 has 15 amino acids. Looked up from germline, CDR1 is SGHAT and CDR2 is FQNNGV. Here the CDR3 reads CASRFTGGRKETQYF. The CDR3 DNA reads TGTGCCAGCAGGTTCACCGGCGGGAGGAAAGAGACCCAGTACTTC.

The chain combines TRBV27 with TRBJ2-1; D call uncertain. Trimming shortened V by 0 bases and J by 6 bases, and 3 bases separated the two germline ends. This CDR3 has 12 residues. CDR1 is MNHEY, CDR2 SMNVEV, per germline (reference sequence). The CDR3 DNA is TGTGCCAGCAGTTTATCGCGCAATGAGCAGTTCTTC. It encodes CASSLSRNEQFF.

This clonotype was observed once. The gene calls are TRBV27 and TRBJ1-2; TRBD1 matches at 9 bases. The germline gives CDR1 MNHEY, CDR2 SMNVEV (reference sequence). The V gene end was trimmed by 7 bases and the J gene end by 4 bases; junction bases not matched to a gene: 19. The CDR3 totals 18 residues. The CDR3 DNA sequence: TGTGCCAGCACCACAGCACCGGACAGGGGAGGTCCTGGCTATGGCTACACCTTC. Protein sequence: CASTTAPDRGGPGYGYTF.

The CDR3 region is CASSYSGLTEQHRYAYF. CDR3 nucleotides: TGTGCCAGCAGCTATAGCGGACTAACGGAACAACACAGATACGCGTATTTT. V is TRBV7-9 and J is TRBJ2-3, with a possible D match to TRBD2 (6 bases). CDR1 is SEHNR, CDR2 FQNEAQ, per germline (reference sequence). V was shortened by 4 bases and J by 14 bases, with 31 bases between the two germline ends. The CDR3 has 17 residues.

The CDR3 region has the DNA TGTGCCAGCACCGGGACAGGCAATCAGCCCCAGCATTTT. Encoded protein: CASTGTGNQPQHF. The chain couples TRBV6-1 to TRBJ1-5; 7 nucleotides match TRBD1. The CDR3 is made up of 13 amino acids. The V segment lost 7 bases and the J segment 2 bases; nucleotides outside the gene matches: 2. CDR1 is MNHNS, CDR2 SASEGT, per germline.

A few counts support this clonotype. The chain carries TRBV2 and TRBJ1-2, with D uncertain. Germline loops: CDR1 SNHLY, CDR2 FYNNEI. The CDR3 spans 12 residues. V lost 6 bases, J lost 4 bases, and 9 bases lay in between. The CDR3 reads CASSVGPYGYTF. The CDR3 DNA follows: TGTGCCAGCAGCGTAGGACCCTATGGCTACACCTTC.

The CDR3 here is CAWKASPANVLTF. CDR3 nucleotide sequence: TGTGCCTGGAAGGCTAGCCCGGCCAACGTCCTGACTTTC. The chain recombines TRBV30 with TRBJ2-6, with a possible D match to TRBD2 (5 bases). The CDR3 is 13 amino acids. In germline, CDR1 is GTSNPN, CDR2 SVGIG (reference sequence). With 4 bases removed from V and 6 bases from J, the gap between germline ends came to 10 bases.

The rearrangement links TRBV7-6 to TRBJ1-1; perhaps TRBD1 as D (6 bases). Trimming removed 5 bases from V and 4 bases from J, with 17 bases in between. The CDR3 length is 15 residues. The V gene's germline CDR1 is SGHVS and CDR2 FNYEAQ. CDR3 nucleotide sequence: TGTGCCAGCAGCGCCGGGGGGGGGCTGATCACTGAAGCTTTCTTT. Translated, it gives CASSAGGGLITEAFF. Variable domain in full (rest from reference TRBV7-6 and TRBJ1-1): GAGVSQSPRYKVTKRGQDVALRCDPISGHVSLYWYRQALGQGPEFLTYFNYEAQQDKSGLPNDRFSAERPEGSISTLTIQRTEQRDSAMYRCASSAGGGLITEAFFGQGTRLTVV.

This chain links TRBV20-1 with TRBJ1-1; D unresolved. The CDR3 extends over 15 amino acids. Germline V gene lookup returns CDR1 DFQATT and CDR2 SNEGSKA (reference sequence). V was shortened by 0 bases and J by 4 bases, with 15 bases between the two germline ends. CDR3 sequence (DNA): TGCAGTGCTAGAGATCACGCGGGAGGGTCCACTGAAGCTTTCTTT. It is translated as CSARDHAGGSTEAFF.

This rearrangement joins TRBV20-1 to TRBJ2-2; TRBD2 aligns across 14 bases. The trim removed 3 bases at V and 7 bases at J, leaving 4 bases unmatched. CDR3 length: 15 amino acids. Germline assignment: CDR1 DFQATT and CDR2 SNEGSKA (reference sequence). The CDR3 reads CSASPGLAGVGELFF. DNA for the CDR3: TGCAGTGCTAGCCCGGGACTAGCGGGAGTCGGGGAGCTGTTTTTT.